Listed below are T cell receptor beta chains from one sample, sequenced in a study of vaccination and CD4 T cells after COVID-19. These receptors have no identified antigens. TCRdb re-derived calls from the PCR reads in MiXCR, one entry per CDR3 protein. There are some 19,000 distinct CDR3 sequences in the sample; under 45% occur only once, and around an eighth lies in the top ten. Sequenced: cultured CD4+ T cells from blood. The receptor source for this set is a human donor with COVID-19. The CDR3 runs from the conserved cysteine through the conserved F or W. The D gene is left open where the match is weak. Only some rows state a clone size, as once, few, many or a class for expanded clones.

V gene: TRBV5-8; D gene: TRBD1; J gene: TRBJ2-7; clone size: NA; CDR3 protein: CASSGTGVREQYF; CDR3 DNA: TGTGCCAGCAGCGGAACAGGGGTGAGGGAGCAGTACTTC
V gene: TRBV12-3/TRBV12-4; D gene: TRBD1; J gene: TRBJ1-5; clone size: few; CDR3 protein: CASSLRTGGSNQPQHF; CDR3 DNA: TGTGCCAGCAGTTTGAGAACAGGGGGCAGTAATCAGCCCCAGCATTTT
V gene: TRBV20-1; D gene: NA; J gene: TRBJ2-5; clone size: NA; CDR3 protein: CSAKNDGGRETQYF; CDR3 DNA: TGCAGTGCTAAAAACGACGGGGGGCGAGAGACCCAGTACTTC
V gene: TRBV6-1; D gene: NA; J gene: TRBJ1-5; clone size: few; CDR3 protein: CASSEAAGLNQPQHF; CDR3 DNA: TGTGCCAGCAGTGAAGCGGCAGGCCTCAATCAGCCCCAGCATTTT
V gene: TRBV19; D gene: NA; J gene: TRBJ1-1; clone size: NA; CDR3 protein: CASSNNGGQTEAFF; CDR3 DNA: TGTGCCAGTAGTAATAACGGGGGGCAAACTGAAGCTTTCTTT
V gene: TRBV20-1; D gene: NA; J gene: TRBJ2-7; clone size: NA; CDR3 protein: CSATRQGPTYEQYF; CDR3 DNA: TGCAGTGCTACCCGGCAGGGACCTACCTACGAGCAGTACTTC
V gene: TRBV20-1; D gene: NA; J gene: TRBJ1-5; clone size: NA; CDR3 protein: CSAPSGANQPQHF; CDR3 DNA: TGCAGTGCCCCATCAGGGGCCAATCAGCCCCAGCATTTT
V gene: TRBV11-3; D gene: NA; J gene: TRBJ2-5; clone size: few; CDR3 protein: CASSLDRRGETQYF; CDR3 DNA: TGTGCCAGCAGCTTAGATCGAAGAGGGGAGACCCAGTACTTC
V gene: TRBV6-1; D gene: TRBD2; J gene: TRBJ2-1; clone size: few; CDR3 protein: CASRGARGLAEDNEQFF; CDR3 DNA: TGTGCCAGCAGAGGAGCCCGGGGACTAGCGGAAGACAATGAGCAGTTCTTC
V gene: TRBV12-3/TRBV12-4; D gene: TRBD1; J gene: TRBJ1-3; clone size: NA; CDR3 protein: CASRGLQGAGNTIYF; CDR3 DNA: TGTGCCAGCAGGGGATTACAGGGGGCTGGAAACACCATATATTTT
V gene: TRBV6-5; D gene: NA; J gene: TRBJ1-2; clone size: NA; CDR3 protein: CASSYSQRPGAGGYTF; CDR3 DNA: TGTGCCAGCAGTTACTCGCAAAGACCCGGAGCGGGTGGCTACACCTTC
V gene: TRBV18; D gene: NA; J gene: TRBJ1-6; clone size: NA; CDR3 protein: CASSPPTGGNSPLHF; CDR3 DNA: TGTGCCAGCTCACCCCCGACAGGAGGGAATTCACCCCTCCACTTT
V gene: TRBV11-3; D gene: NA; J gene: TRBJ2-3; clone size: NA; CDR3 protein: CASSFITDTQYF; CDR3 DNA: TGTGCCAGCAGCTTTATAACAGATACGCAGTATTTT
V gene: TRBV15; D gene: TRBD1; J gene: TRBJ2-7; clone size: NA; CDR3 protein: CATSPNRGSYEQYF; CDR3 DNA: TGTGCCACCAGCCCAAACAGGGGTTCCTACGAGCAGTACTTC
V gene: TRBV29-1; D gene: NA; J gene: TRBJ1-2; clone size: few; CDR3 protein: CSVLAGVSGYTF; CDR3 DNA: TGCAGCGTTCTGGCTGGAGTCTCTGGCTACACCTTC
V gene: TRBV27; D gene: NA; J gene: TRBJ1-6; clone size: NA; CDR3 protein: CASSPYRGAYNSPLHF; CDR3 DNA: TGTGCCAGCAGTCCATACCGGGGCGCTTATAATTCACCCCTCCACTTT
V gene: TRBV6-2/TRBV6-3; D gene: TRBD2; J gene: TRBJ2-3; clone size: NA; CDR3 protein: CASSQAAGGMDTQYF; CDR3 DNA: TGTGCCAGCAGTCAAGCCGCGGGGGGGATGGATACGCAGTATTTT
V gene: TRBV27; D gene: NA; J gene: TRBJ1-1; clone size: few; CDR3 protein: CASSPLRGNTEAFF; CDR3 DNA: TGTGCCAGCAGTCCCTTAAGAGGGAACACTGAAGCTTTCTTT
V gene: TRBV11-2; D gene: TRBD1; J gene: TRBJ1-5; clone size: NA; CDR3 protein: CASSPPGTGLYQPQHF; CDR3 DNA: TGTGCCAGCAGCCCACCCGGGACAGGGTTGTATCAGCCCCAGCATTTT
V gene: TRBV12-3/TRBV12-4; D gene: NA; J gene: TRBJ2-7; clone size: NA; CDR3 protein: CASTLRGKAHEQYF; CDR3 DNA: TGTGCCAGCACCTTACGGGGGAAGGCCCACGAGCAGTATTTC
V gene: TRBV7-6; D gene: NA; J gene: TRBJ1-2; clone size: NA; CDR3 protein: CASSLEAVGYTF; CDR3 DNA: TGTGCCAGCAGCTTAGAGGCGGTTGGCTACACCTTC
V gene: TRBV2; D gene: NA; J gene: TRBJ2-6; clone size: NA; CDR3 protein: CASRQDGANVLTF; CDR3 DNA: TGTGCCAGCAGGCAGGACGGGGCCAACGTCCTGACTTTC
V gene: TRBV5-4; D gene: TRBD2; J gene: TRBJ2-3; clone size: NA; CDR3 protein: CASSTTSGGDTQYF; CDR3 DNA: TGTGCCAGCAGCACGACTAGCGGGGGAGATACGCAGTATTTT
V gene: TRBV12-3/TRBV12-4; D gene: NA; J gene: TRBJ1-5; clone size: NA; CDR3 protein: CASTGTNHNQPQHF; CDR3 DNA: TGTGCCAGCACCGGGACGAACCACAATCAGCCCCAGCATTTT
V gene: TRBV20-1; D gene: TRBD1; J gene: TRBJ2-1; clone size: few; CDR3 protein: CSARRQGPTYNEQFF; CDR3 DNA: TGCAGTGCTCGAAGACAGGGTCCCACCTACAATGAGCAGTTCTTC
V gene: TRBV7-9; D gene: NA; J gene: TRBJ1-5; clone size: NA; CDR3 protein: CASSLAAVGSNQPQHF; CDR3 DNA: TGTGCCAGCAGCTTAGCGGCCGTAGGTAGCAATCAGCCCCAGCATTTT
V gene: TRBV27; D gene: NA; J gene: TRBJ1-3; clone size: NA; CDR3 protein: CASSLGYGSGDTIYF; CDR3 DNA: TGTGCCAGCAGTTTAGGGTACGGGTCGGGAGACACCATATATTTT
V gene: TRBV21-1; D gene: NA; J gene: TRBJ1-5; clone size: few; CDR3 protein: CASSAKTQGGNQPQHF; CDR3 DNA: TGTGCCAGCAGCGCCAAAACACAGGGAGGCAATCAGCCCCAGCATTTT
V gene: TRBV7-6; D gene: TRBD1; J gene: TRBJ1-3; clone size: NA; CDR3 protein: CASSNPTGPGGNTIYF; CDR3 DNA: TGTGCCAGCAGCAACCCGACAGGGCCGGGTGGAAACACCATATATTTT
V gene: TRBV24-1; D gene: NA; J gene: TRBJ1-1; clone size: NA; CDR3 protein: CATINRVGVNTEAFF; CDR3 DNA: TGTGCCACCATAAACAGGGTTGGAGTGAACACTGAAGCTTTCTTT
V gene: TRBV5-4; D gene: NA; J gene: TRBJ2-2; clone size: NA; CDR3 protein: CASSVNTGELFF; CDR3 DNA: TGTGCCAGCAGCGTGAACACCGGGGAGCTGTTTTTT
V gene: TRBV12-3/TRBV12-4; D gene: NA; J gene: TRBJ2-3; clone size: NA; CDR3 protein: CASSLGGWATDTQYF; CDR3 DNA: TGTGCCAGCAGTTTAGGCGGGTGGGCCACAGATACGCAGTATTTT
V gene: TRBV10-3; D gene: NA; J gene: TRBJ2-3; clone size: NA; CDR3 protein: CAIGGGISDTQYF; CDR3 DNA: TGTGCCATCGGTGGGGGGATCTCAGATACGCAGTATTTT
V gene: TRBV6-5; D gene: NA; J gene: TRBJ2-1; clone size: once; CDR3 protein: CASSYARVNSYNEQFF; CDR3 DNA: TGTGCCAGCAGTTACGCCAGGGTAAACTCCTACAATGAGCAGTTCTTC
V gene: TRBV5-4; D gene: NA; J gene: TRBJ1-2; clone size: few; CDR3 protein: CASSSPERDGYTF; CDR3 DNA: TGTGCCAGCAGTTCCCCGGAGCGCGACGGCTACACCTTC
V gene: TRBV11-3; D gene: TRBD1; J gene: TRBJ1-2; clone size: NA; CDR3 protein: CASSLGGQGGLYGYTF; CDR3 DNA: TGTGCCAGCAGCTTAGGGGGACAGGGCGGGCTCTATGGCTACACCTTC
V gene: TRBV30; D gene: NA; J gene: TRBJ2-5; clone size: NA; CDR3 protein: CAWSVPTGRQETQYF; CDR3 DNA: TGTGCCTGGAGTGTACCCACAGGGCGTCAAGAGACCCAGTACTTC
V gene: TRBV24-1; D gene: NA; J gene: TRBJ2-2; clone size: once; CDR3 protein: CATRIEQANTGELFF; CDR3 DNA: TGTGCCACCAGGATAGAACAGGCGAACACCGGGGAGCTGTTTTTT
V gene: TRBV20-1; D gene: NA; J gene: TRBJ2-7; clone size: NA; CDR3 protein: CSARDSGRTYEQYF; CDR3 DNA: TGCAGTGCTAGAGATAGTGGCAGAACCTACGAGCAGTACTTC
V gene: TRBV5-4; D gene: TRBD1; J gene: TRBJ2-5; clone size: NA; CDR3 protein: CASSNGQVRETQYF; CDR3 DNA: TGTGCCAGCAGCAATGGACAGGTCCGAGAGACCCAGTACTTC
V gene: TRBV7-2; D gene: TRBD1; J gene: TRBJ1-4; clone size: NA; CDR3 protein: CASSTGGYEKLFF; CDR3 DNA: TGTGCCAGCAGCACAGGGGGTTATGAAAAACTGTTTTTT
V gene: TRBV4-3; D gene: TRBD1; J gene: TRBJ1-3; clone size: NA; CDR3 protein: CASSQDQGAGNTIYF; CDR3 DNA: TGCGCCAGCAGCCAAGATCAGGGGGCTGGAAACACCATATATTTT
V gene: TRBV7-6; D gene: NA; J gene: TRBJ1-1; clone size: few; CDR3 protein: CASSLSVYTEAFF; CDR3 DNA: TGTGCCAGCAGCTTATCAGTCTACACTGAAGCTTTCTTT
V gene: TRBV5-4; D gene: TRBD1; J gene: TRBJ1-6; clone size: NA; CDR3 protein: CASNLQGLDNSPLHF; CDR3 DNA: TGTGCCAGCAACCTACAGGGGTTGGATAATTCACCCCTCCACTTT
V gene: TRBV5-1; D gene: NA; J gene: TRBJ2-5; clone size: NA; CDR3 protein: CASSPVGKETQYF; CDR3 DNA: TGCGCCAGCAGCCCCGTCGGGAAAGAGACCCAGTACTTC
V gene: TRBV20-1; D gene: NA; J gene: TRBJ1-5; clone size: NA; CDR3 protein: CSARDLGQIYSNQPQHF; CDR3 DNA: TGCAGTGCTAGAGATTTAGGACAGATATATAGCAATCAGCCCCAGCATTTT
V gene: TRBV7-2; D gene: NA; J gene: TRBJ1-1; clone size: NA; CDR3 protein: CASSLEGDITEAFF; CDR3 DNA: TGTGCCAGCAGCTTAGAGGGGGACATCACTGAAGCTTTCTTT